This entry lists 25 T cell receptor beta chains sequenced from one sample in a study of blood T cell repertoires in COVID-19 (TCRdb year 2020). Libraries were built with the immunoSEQ multiplex PCR assay. This immuneACCESS table, as held by TCRdb, lists in-frame sequences with V and J called but not all clones. Of the missing ones, under half trace to an unresolved V gene in checked studies; the others have no known cause. In this sample the table shows roughly 100,000 clones, roughly nine tenths of which occur a single time. The ten largest make up 17% of the sample. Sequencing was performed on peripheral blood. All receptors come from a man aged 45-65 years with acute or convalescent COVID-19.

The rearrangement links TRBV14 to TRBJ1-4; unclear D gene. V lost 6 bases and J 12 bases, leaving 17 bases between the germline ends. CDR1 and CDR2 from the germline V gene are SGHDN and FVKESK. The CDR3 runs 13 residues. The CDR3 nucleotides read TGTGCCAGCAGTCCCTATGGAGCCGGTGAACTGTTTTTT. Translated: CASSPYGAGELFF.

V usage is TRBV7-3 and J usage is TRBJ2-6; D remains ambiguous. This CDR3 has 14 amino acids. The germline V and J ends were trimmed by 4 bases and 2 bases, with 6 bases remaining between them. Germline V gene lookup returns CDR1 SGHTA and CDR2 FQGTGA. This CDR3 reads CASSSSAGANVLTF. The CDR3, as DNA: TGTGCCAGCAGCTCCTCAGCTGGGGCCAACGTCCTGACTTTC.

The V gene is TRBV28, the J gene TRBJ1-5; D is unresolved. Germline V gives CDR1 MDHEN, CDR2 SYDVKM. The CDR3 sequence is 12 residues long. V lost 8 bases to trimming and J lost 2 bases, with 7 bases between them. The CDR3 protein is CASQSGNQPQHF. CDR3 sequence (DNA): TGTGCCAGCCAGTCCGGCAATCAGCCCCAGCATTTT.

This sequence joins TRBV5-4 and TRBJ1-1; D unclear. Trimming left V 3 bases short and J 4 bases short, with 7 bases between. The CDR3 is 12 residues long. The germline V gene has CDR1 SGHNT and CDR2 YYREEE (reference sequence). The DNA for the CDR3 is TGTGCCAGCAGCTCCGGACTCACTGAAGCTTTCTTT. Its protein product is CASSSGLTEAFF. Full variable domain (outside the CDR3, taken from reference TRBV5-4 and TRBJ1-1): ETGVTQSPTHLIKTRGQQVTLRCSSQSGHNTVSWYQQALGQGPQFIFQYYREEENGRGNFPPRFSGLQFPNYSSELNVNALELDDSALYLCASSSGLTEAFFGQGTRLTVV.

The V gene is TRBV19, the J gene TRBJ2-1, with 8 nucleotides matching TRBD2. With 5 bases clipped from V and 3 bases from J, the junction kept 6 bases outside the gene matches. The germline V gene has CDR1 LNHDA and CDR2 SQIVND (reference sequence). The CDR3 has 15 residues. The CDR3 sequence: CASSSVGGGYNEQFF. CDR3 in DNA: TGTGCCAGTAGTTCCGTCGGGGGGGGCTACAATGAGCAGTTCTTC.

The chain recombines TRBV19 with TRBJ1-5, with 7 bases aligning to TRBD1. V trimming: 4 bases; J trimming: 6 bases; junction bases outside the gene matches: 6. CDR3 length: 14 amino acids. Germline V gene sequence: CDR1 LNHDA, CDR2 SQIVND (reference sequence). CDR3 amino acids: CASSKGQSPQPQHF. CDR3 bases: TGTGCCAGTAGTAAGGGACAGTCTCCTCAGCCCCAGCATTTT.

V usage is TRBV19 and J usage is TRBJ1-4; D is undetermined. This CDR3 is 14 amino acids long. V lost 6 bases and J lost 4, with 12 bases in between. Germline V gene sequence: CDR1 LNHDA, CDR2 SQIVND (reference sequence). The CDR3 DNA sequence: TGTGCCAGTAGAGGACTCAGTCATAATGAAAAACTGTTTTTT. Its protein is CASRGLSHNEKLFF.

V gene TRBV7-3 combines with J gene TRBJ2-6; no definite D call. The CDR3 is 19 amino acids. V lost 1 base to trimming and J lost 4 bases, with 20 bases between them. CDR1 is SGHTA, CDR2 FQGTGA, per germline. Here the CDR3 DNA reads TGTGCCAGCAGCTTAAGCCCCATGCTCGGGTTAGTCGGGGCCAACGTCCTGACTTTC. This codes for CASSLSPMLGLVGANVLTF.

The chain combines TRBV30 with TRBJ1-3; perhaps TRBD1 as D (6 bases). The CDR3 is 15 residues long. V lost 3 bases to trimming and J lost 2 bases, with 14 bases between them. Germline V gene sequence: CDR1 GTSNPN, CDR2 SVGIG (reference sequence). CDR3: CAWRKTQGPGNTIYF. The CDR3, as DNA: TGTGCCTGGAGGAAAACACAGGGACCTGGAAACACCATATATTTT.

The chain links TRBV2 to TRBJ2-5, with 7 bases lining up with TRBD2. The CDR3 consists of 13 residues. The J segment lost 5 bases and the V segment lost 8 bases, leaving 8 bases of the junction unmatched. Germline CDR1 is SNHLY and CDR2 is FYNNEI. CDR3 DNA: TGTGCCAGCTATCGGGCCGGGGGGGAGACCCAGTACTTC. Translated, it gives CASYRAGGETQYF.

The chain links TRBV9 to TRBJ1-3; D not resolved. CDR1 and CDR2 from the germline V gene are SGDLS and YYNGEE. V lost 4 bases, J lost 0 bases, and 11 bases lay in between. The length of the CDR3 is 15 residues. DNA for the CDR3: TGTGCCAGCAGCTCCGCCGGGAACTCTGGAAACACCATATATTTT. It encodes CASSSAGNSGNTIYF.

The chain combines TRBV27 with TRBJ2-7; 8 bases align to TRBD1. The V gene's germline CDR1 is MNHEY and CDR2 SMNVEV (reference sequence). This CDR3 spans 18 amino acids. V lost 3 bases to trimming and J lost 3 bases; unmatched junction nucleotides: 16. This chain's CDR3 is CASSFVVPRDRYYYEQYF. DNA for the CDR3: TGTGCCAGCAGTTTTGTAGTCCCCCGGGACAGGTACTACTACGAGCAGTACTTC.

This chain uses TRBV4-1 with TRBJ1-6; TRBD1 is a possible D gene (5 bases). Looked up from germline, CDR1 is MGHRA and CDR2 is YSYEKL. The CDR3 has 13 residues. V was trimmed by 4 bases and J by 12 bases, leaving 13 bases between them. CDR3 residues: CASSLEGIRPLHF. The CDR3 DNA reads as TGCGCCAGCAGCCTGGAGGGGATCCGACCCCTCCACTTT.

The chain has TRBV5-1 and TRBJ2-3; TRBD2 aligns across 13 bases. CDR1 SGHRS and CDR2 YFSETQ come from the germline V gene. The CDR3 length is 17 residues. J gave up 2 bases and V 4 bases, and 7 bases lay outside the gene matches. CDR3 in DNA: TGCGCCAGCAGCGACGGACTAGCGGGGGACTCCACAGATACGCAGTATTTT. Its translation is CASSDGLAGDSTDTQYF.

V gene TRBV11-3 combines with J gene TRBJ2-2, with D possibly matching TRBD2 (6 bases). The germline gives CDR1 SGHNT, CDR2 YENEEA. CDR3 length equals 16 residues. With 5 bases removed from V and 1 base from J, the gap between germline ends came to 14 bases. The CDR3 DNA is TGTGCCAGCAGCCCCCGCCAGGGAGGGAACACCGGGGAGCTGTTTTTT. Amino acid sequence: CASSPRQGGNTGELFF.

The genes are TRBV19 and TRBJ2-2; D possibly corresponds to TRBD1 (6 bases). The V and J ends lost 2 bases and 0 bases respectively, with 10 bases between them. The CDR3 spans 16 residues. CDR1 LNHDA and CDR2 SQIVND come from the germline V gene (reference sequence). The CDR3 nucleotides read TGTGCCAGTAGTATAACAAGACAGGCGAACACCGGGGAGCTGTTTTTT. It codes for CASSITRQANTGELFF.

The V and J genes are TRBV2 and TRBJ1-6; D may be TRBD1 (5 bases). The CDR3 is 15 amino acids. V lost 2 bases and J 6 bases, leaving 11 bases between the germline ends. The germline gives CDR1 SNHLY, CDR2 FYNNEI. DNA for the CDR3: TGTGCCAGCAGTGAACCGACAGACCCTAATTCACCCCTCCACTTT. Its protein product is CASSEPTDPNSPLHF. Based on the CDR3 plus reference TRBV2 and TRBJ1-6, the full variable domain is EPEVTQTPSHQVTQMGQEVILRCVPISNHLYFYWYRQILGQKVEFLVSFYNNEISEKSEIFDDQFSVERPDGSNFTLKIRSTKLEDSAMYFCASSEPTDPNSPLHFGNGTRLTVT.

The chain joins TRBV18 to TRBJ2-5; D is perhaps TRBD1 (5 bases). V shed 3 bases and J shed 5 bases, with 13 bases lying between them. CDR3 length: 14 residues. Germline V gene lookup returns CDR1 KGHSH and CDR2 LQKENI. CDR3 sequence: CASSPVRGGETQYF. In nucleotides, the CDR3 is TGTGCCAGCTCACCGGTAAGGGGTGGCGAGACCCAGTACTTC.

J is TRBJ1-1 and V is TRBV9; perhaps TRBD1 as D (6 bases). The CDR3 is 15 residues long. Germline CDR1 is SGDLS and CDR2 is YYNGEE. Trimming took off 2 bases at V and 2 bases at J, with 13 bases between the two ends. CDR3 amino acids: CASSVETGFNTEAFF. CDR3 DNA: TGTGCCAGCAGCGTTGAAACAGGGTTTAACACTGAAGCTTTCTTT. Full variable domain (missing parts from reference TRBV9 and TRBJ1-1): DSGVTQTPKHLITATGQRVTLRCSPRSGDLSVYWYQQSLDQGLQFLIQYYNGEERAKGNILERFSAQQFPDLHSELNLSSLELGDSALYFCASSVETGFNTEAFFGQGTRLTVV.

The rearrangement joins TRBV7-7 to TRBJ2-3; D ambiguous. V lost 1 base, J lost 2 bases, and 10 bases lay in between. The CDR3 is 15 amino acids. The V gene's germline CDR1 is SSHAT and CDR2 FNYEAQ (reference sequence). The CDR3 here is CASSLGQAYTDTQYF. CDR3 nucleotide sequence: TGTGCCAGCAGCTTAGGCCAGGCCTACACAGATACGCAGTATTTT. Combining the CDR3 with reference TRBV7-7 and TRBJ2-3 gives the whole variable domain GAGVSQSPRYKVTKRGQDVTLRCDPISSHATLYWYQQALGQGPEFLTYFNYEAQPDKSGLPSDRFSAERPEGSISTLTIQRTEQRDSAMYRCASSLGQAYTDTQYFGPGTRLTVL.

The chain carries TRBV30 and TRBJ1-3, with D possibly matching TRBD1 (6 bases). The germline CDR1 and CDR2 sequences are GTSNPN and SVGIG (reference sequence). The length of the CDR3 is 15 residues. V was cut by 4 bases and J by 2 bases, with 15 bases left in between. The CDR3 DNA follows: TGTGCCTGGATTGCAGGGGCGAACACTGGAAACACCATATATTTT. The encoded protein is CAWIAGANTGNTIYF.

The chain employs TRBV7-9 and TRBJ2-5, with 11 bases aligning to TRBD1. Germline V gene data show CDR1 as SEHNR and CDR2 as FQNEAQ (reference sequence). The CDR3 covers 17 residues. The trim removed 5 bases at V and 5 bases at J, leaving 13 bases unmatched. The CDR3 protein is CASSPNPGQGVWETQYF. The CDR3 DNA sequence: TGTGCCAGCAGCCCTAATCCGGGACAGGGGGTGTGGGAGACCCAGTACTTC. Variable domain in full (rest from reference TRBV7-9 and TRBJ2-5): DTGVSQNPRHKITKRGQNVTFRCDPISEHNRLYWYRQTLGQGPEFLTYFQNEAQLEKSRLLSDRFSAERPKGSFSTLEIQRTEQGDSAMYLCASSPNPGQGVWETQYFGPGTRLLVL.

This chain links TRBV5-6 with TRBJ1-5; TRBD1 aligns across 10 bases. Germline V lookup: CDR1 SGHDT, CDR2 YYEEEE. The CDR3 consists of 15 residues. V trimming: 5 bases; J trimming: 2 bases; junction bases outside the gene matches: 4. Here the CDR3 reads CASSSGQGGNQPQHF. The CDR3 DNA is TGTGCCAGCAGTTCCGGACAGGGGGGCAATCAGCCCCAGCATTTT. The full variable domain, with the rest looked up from reference TRBV5-6 and TRBJ1-5, is DAGVTQSPTHLIKTRGQQVTLRCSPKSGHDTVSWYQQALGQGPQFIFQYYEEEERQRGNFPDRFSGHQFPNYSSELNVNALLLGDSALYLCASSSGQGGNQPQHFGDGTRLSIL.

This chain connects TRBV27 to TRBJ1-6; D is undetermined. The CDR3 contains 17 residues. With 2 bases removed from V and 10 bases from J, the gap between germline ends came to 21 bases. Germline lookup yields CDR1 MNHEY and CDR2 SMNVEV (reference sequence). In nucleotides, the CDR3 is TGTGCCAGCAGTTTAAATATTTTCGGGGTGAACGGATCACCCCTCCACTTT. Protein: CASSLNIFGVNGSPLHF.

V gene TRBV25-1 combines with J gene TRBJ1-1; a possible D gene is TRBD1 (6 bases). This CDR3 contains 16 residues. Trimming shortened V by 2 bases and J by 4 bases, and 17 bases separated the two germline ends. From germline, CDR1 is MGHDK and CDR2 SYGVNS. In DNA form, the CDR3 reads TGTGCCAGCAGTGAAAGGCTAGGCAGGGGTGGCACTGAAGCTTTCTTT. It is translated as CASSERLGRGGTEAFF. Filled out from reference TRBV25-1 and TRBJ1-1, the complete variable domain reads EADIYQTPRYLVIGTGKKITLECSQTMGHDKMYWYQQDPGMELHLIHYSYGVNSTEKGDLSSESTVSRIRTEHFPLTLESARPSHTSQYLCASSERLGRGGTEAFFGQGTRLTVV.